The clone carrying this T cell receptor (beta chain) occurred many times. Antigen specificity is unknown. What was amplified from RNA transcripts were TCR beta CDR3 regions. The HTBI set primed first-round TCR CDR3 RT-PCR. Using its own MiXCR run on the multiplex PCR reads, TCRdb lists one record per CDR3 protein. The data contain roughly 740,000 distinct CDR3 sequences, less than 20% of them singletons. The sample comes from a study of T cells in Graves' hyperthyroidism and ophthalmopathy. Study outcomes and limitations: In blood, most of the thyroid clonotypes expanded above 0.001 were also present.

The sequenced material came from blood. The sequence came from a man between 18 and 35 years old with Graves' hyperthyroidism.

CDR3 nucleotide sequence: TGTGCCAGCAGCCTAGCCGGGACAGGGGGTAATGAAAAACTGTTTTTT. Its translation is CASSLAGTGGNEKLFF. V is TRBV28 and J is TRBJ1-4; 11 bases align to TRBD1. V lost 6 bases to trimming and J lost 4 bases; unmatched junction nucleotides: 7. The CDR3 loop spans 16 amino acids. CDR1 MDHEN and CDR2 SYDVKM come from the germline V gene. Drawing the rest from reference TRBV28 and TRBJ1-4, the complete variable domain is DVKVTQSSRYLVKRTGEKVFLECVQDMDHENMFWYRQDPGLGLRLIYFSYDVKMKEKGDIPEGYSVSREKKERFSLILESASTNQTSMYLCASSLAGTGGNEKLFFGSGTQLSVL.